This T cell receptor (beta chain) came from a study of blood T cells in healthy people across ages. Study observations and caveats: It was not possible, with unsorted PBMCs, to conclusively compare naive and antigen-experienced cells.

The use of a sample-barcoded 5' primer and a J-beta primer mix characterized a second PCR of roughly 6 to 11 cycles. A single record per CDR3 protein comes from TCRdb applying MiXCR to the 5' RACE reads. The data show about 590,000 distinct CDR3 sequences, about 28% seen once. Every donor gave 7.5 to 10 milliliters of peripheral blood. Per sample, no less than 5.5 micrograms of total RNA were extracted. This clonotype was observed many times. What it binds is unknown. Germline CDR1 LGHDT, CDR2 YNNKEL (reference sequence). Trimming took 0 bases from V and 4 from J, leaving 14 bases between them. The CDR3 has 16 residues.

This chain links TRBV3-1 with TRBJ2-3, with D maybe TRBD1 (6 bases). This clonotype was sampled from a woman aged 80 or over in good health. The sequencing sample was made of blood. DNA for the CDR3: TGTGCCAGCAGCCAAGACCTCACAGGGCCCTCAGATACGCAGTATTTT. This codes for CASSQDLTGPSDTQYF.